This TCR beta chain was found in a study of cytomegalovirus exposure and HLA in healthy donors. On this clone itself: Its matching antigen is unknown.

Germline V gene sequence: CDR1 SGHNT, CDR2 YYREEE (reference sequence). This CDR3 is 14 amino acids long. Trimming shortened V by 2 bases and J by 2 bases, and 11 bases separated the two germline ends. Study-level results: The classifier was said to identify cytomegalovirus status with high specificity and sensitivity.

PCR used 60 Vbeta primers and 13 Jbeta primers. Only in-frame clones appear in the TCRdb table, and some are missing; sequencing was by immunoSEQ multiplex PCR. Of approximately 91,000 clones listed, around nine tenths are singletons. The sequence was obtained from a young man in good health and CMV-seropositive. The sample taken for sequencing was PBMCs. V usage is TRBV5-4 and J usage is TRBJ2-7; a possible D gene is TRBD2 (5 bases). The CDR3 sequence: CASSLGSGTYEQYF. CDR3 bases: TGTGCCAGCAGCTTAGGCAGCGGTACCTACGAGCAGTACTTC.